This T cell receptor (beta chain) was found in a study of blood T cells in healthy people across ages. Trimming took 2 bases from V and 4 from J; bases not matched to a gene: 8. Germline CDR1 DFQATT, CDR2 SNEGSKA (reference sequence). This CDR3 contains 16 residues. Study-level results: No one knew whether donors had CMV, which possibly confounded expanded clonotype changes.

This clonotype has a handful of counts. Its matching antigen is unknown. The second PCR ran about 6 to 11 cycles with a sample-barcoded 5' primer and J-beta primers. From the 5' RACE reads, TCRdb called clonotypes with MiXCR, one entry per CDR3 protein. The table includes roughly 900,000 distinct CDR3 sequences, 45% to 50% detected once. The sample consisted of blood. This chain joins TRBV20-1 and TRBJ2-7; 13 nucleotides align to TRBD2. The sequence was obtained from a man aged 30 to 45 in good health. Here the CDR3 reads CSARSRTSGSPYEQYF. The CDR3 DNA follows: TGCAGTGCTAGATCTCGGACTAGCGGGAGCCCTTACGAGCAGTACTTC.